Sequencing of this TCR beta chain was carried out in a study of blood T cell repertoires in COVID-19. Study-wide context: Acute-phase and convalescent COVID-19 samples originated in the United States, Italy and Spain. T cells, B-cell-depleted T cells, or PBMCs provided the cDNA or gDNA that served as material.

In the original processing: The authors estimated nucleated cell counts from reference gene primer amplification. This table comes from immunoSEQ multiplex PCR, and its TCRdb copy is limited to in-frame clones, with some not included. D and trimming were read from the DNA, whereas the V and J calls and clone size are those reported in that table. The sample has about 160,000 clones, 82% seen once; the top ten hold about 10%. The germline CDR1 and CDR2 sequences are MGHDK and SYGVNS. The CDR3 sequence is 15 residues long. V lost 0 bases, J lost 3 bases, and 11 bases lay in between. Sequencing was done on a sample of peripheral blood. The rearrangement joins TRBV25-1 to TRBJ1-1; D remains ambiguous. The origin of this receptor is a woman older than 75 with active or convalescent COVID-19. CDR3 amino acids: CASSEYPGAHTEAFF. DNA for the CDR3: TGTGCCAGCAGTGAATACCCGGGAGCGCACACTGAAGCTTTCTTT.